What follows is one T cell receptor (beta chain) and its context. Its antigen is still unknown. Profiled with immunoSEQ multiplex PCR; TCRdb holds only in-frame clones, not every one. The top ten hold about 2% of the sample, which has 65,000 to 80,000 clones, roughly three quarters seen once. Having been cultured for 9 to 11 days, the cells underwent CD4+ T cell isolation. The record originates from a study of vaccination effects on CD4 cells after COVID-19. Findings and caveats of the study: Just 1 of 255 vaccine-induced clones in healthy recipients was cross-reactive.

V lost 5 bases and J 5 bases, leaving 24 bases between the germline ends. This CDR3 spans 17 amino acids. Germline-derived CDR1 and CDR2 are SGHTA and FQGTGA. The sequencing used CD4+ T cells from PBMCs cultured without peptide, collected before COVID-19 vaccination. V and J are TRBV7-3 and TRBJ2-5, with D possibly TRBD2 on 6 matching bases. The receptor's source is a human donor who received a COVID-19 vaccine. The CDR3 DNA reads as TGTGCCAGCAGCCCGGGCGCGACCGGGACGGGGAGGGAGACCCAGTACTTC. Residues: CASSPGATGTGRETQYF.